This TCR beta chain was documented in a study of persistence of HIV-infected CD4 T cells. Study-wide points: The rare CMV-responding cells with HIV-1 proviruses were not separately TCR-sequenced.

V gave up 4 bases and J gave up 2 bases, with 19 bases separating them. CDR1 and CDR2 (germline): SGHNT, YYREEE (reference sequence). The CDR3 spans 17 residues. Overlapping HIV-1 Gag 15-mer peptides at about 1 ug per peptide per mL were used. Sorting selected CD4+ T cells upregulating both CD40 ligand and CD69. Plasma HIV-1 RNA stayed below 50 copies/mL for at least 4 years. Concerning this clone: Its antigen is not known.

This was the immunoSEQ version 4 assay in survey mode. Assay: immunoSEQ multiplex PCR; the TCRdb copy retains only in-frame clones and omits some. The sample records some 30,000 clones, less than 75% being singletons. The receptor comes from an adult man with HIV who was CMV-seropositive. The sample was CD4+ T cells sorted from PBMCs after approximately 20-hour stimulation, taken from a patient who received antiretroviral therapy. The gene calls are TRBV5-4 and TRBJ2-1; no definite D call. CDR3 in DNA: TGTGCCAGCAGCCCCTCTTTGGTAACCACTGCCTACAATGAGCAGTTCTTC. It codes for CASSPSLVTTAYNEQFF.